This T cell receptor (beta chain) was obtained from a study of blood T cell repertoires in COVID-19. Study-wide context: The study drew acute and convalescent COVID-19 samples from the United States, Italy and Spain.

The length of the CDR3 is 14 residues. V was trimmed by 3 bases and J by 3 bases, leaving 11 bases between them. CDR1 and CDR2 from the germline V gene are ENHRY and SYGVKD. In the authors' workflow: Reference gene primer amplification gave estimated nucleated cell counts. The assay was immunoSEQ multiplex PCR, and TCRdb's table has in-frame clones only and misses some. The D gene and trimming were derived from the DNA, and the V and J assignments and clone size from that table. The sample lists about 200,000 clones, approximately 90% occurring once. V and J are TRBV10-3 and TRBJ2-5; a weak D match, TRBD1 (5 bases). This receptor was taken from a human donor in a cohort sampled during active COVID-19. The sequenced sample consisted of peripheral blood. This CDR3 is CAISDSGREETQYF. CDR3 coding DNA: TGTGCCATCAGTGACTCGGGCAGGGAAGAGACCCAGTACTTC.